The clone carrying this T cell receptor beta chain was counted ten times or more. Germline assignment: CDR1 SGDLS and CDR2 YYNGEE. The V segment lost 0 bases and the J segment 6 bases; nucleotides outside the gene matches: 5. The CDR3 consists of 14 residues. This sample was taken from a study of human T cells and chemical hapten exposure. It was the library that attached unique molecular identifiers to individual cDNA molecules. TCRdb reprocessed the RACE reads via MiXCR and lists one record per CDR3 protein. This table has tens of thousands of distinct CDR3 sequences, 3.7% appearing once. The time point was: healthy volunteer bleed at 6 weeks. Unfractionated whole blood was the source of the extracted total RNA.

Sequencing was done on a sample of whole blood. This sequence originates from a human donor in good health. Some clones in this sample may be carry-over from other donors' samples. The chain combines TRBV9 with TRBJ2-5; 7 bases are shared with TRBD1. DNA for the CDR3: TGTGCCAGCAGCGTAGGACAGGGTGGACAGACCCAGTACTTC. Amino acids: CASSVGQGGQTQYF.